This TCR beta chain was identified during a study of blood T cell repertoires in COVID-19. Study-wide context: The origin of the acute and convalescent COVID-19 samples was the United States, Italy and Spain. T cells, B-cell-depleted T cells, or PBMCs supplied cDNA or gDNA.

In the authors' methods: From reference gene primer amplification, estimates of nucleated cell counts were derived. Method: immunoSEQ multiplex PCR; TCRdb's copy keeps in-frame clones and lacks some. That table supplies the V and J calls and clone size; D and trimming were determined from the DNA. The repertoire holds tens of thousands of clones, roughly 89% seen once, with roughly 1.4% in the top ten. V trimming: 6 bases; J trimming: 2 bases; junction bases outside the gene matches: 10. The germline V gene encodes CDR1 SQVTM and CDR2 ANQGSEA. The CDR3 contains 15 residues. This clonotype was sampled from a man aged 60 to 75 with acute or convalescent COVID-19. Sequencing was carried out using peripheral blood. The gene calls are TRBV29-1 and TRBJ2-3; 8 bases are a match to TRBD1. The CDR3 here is CSVRRTGMPTDTQYF. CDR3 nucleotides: TGCAGCGTAAGAAGGACAGGGATGCCCACAGATACGCAGTATTTT.